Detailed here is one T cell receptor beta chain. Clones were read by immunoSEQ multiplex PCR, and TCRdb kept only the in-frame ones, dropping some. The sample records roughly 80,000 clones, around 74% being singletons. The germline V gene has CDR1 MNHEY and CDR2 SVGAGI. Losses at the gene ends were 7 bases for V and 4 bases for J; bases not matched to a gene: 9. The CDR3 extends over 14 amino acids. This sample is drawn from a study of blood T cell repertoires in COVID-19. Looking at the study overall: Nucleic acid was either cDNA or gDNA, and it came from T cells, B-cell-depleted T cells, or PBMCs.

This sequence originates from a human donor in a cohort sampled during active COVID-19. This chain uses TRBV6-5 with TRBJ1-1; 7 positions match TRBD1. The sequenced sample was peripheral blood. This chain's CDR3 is CASTRQGLGTEAFF. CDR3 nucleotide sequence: TGTGCCAGCACCAGACAGGGACTGGGCACTGAAGCTTTCTTT.